The sequence of this TCR beta chain was determined in a study of cytotoxic CD8 clonotypes in ibrutinib-treated CLL (dated by TCRdb to about 2021). Study-wide context: The cohort was composed of 10 to 11 relapsed/refractory and around 14 treatment-naive patients; IGHV unmutated status was identified in 17 patients. Cryopreserved peripheral blood mononuclear cells were collected at three points: before therapy, at response, and at either sustained remission or disease progression. Of the approximately 87 participants in the trial, 25 to 30 had longitudinal samples available. All remission and progressive disease samples were collected while patients were still receiving ibrutinib. Response samples were taken after a median of about a year on treatment, ranging from 6 to 36 months. Responses were partial in some 24 patients and complete in 2; after median approximately 67 months follow-up, roughly 14 stayed in remission and 12 progressed. On average, each sample yielded 255,043 productive templates and 94,082 productive rearrangements.

Results and caveats for the whole study, not just this receptor: Sustained-remission and progressing patients did not have matched sampling times, and lymph node repertoires were not examined. An increase in clonality was observed at ibrutinib response, with clonality remaining stable during sustained remission and falling back toward baseline at progression. Baseline clonality exceeded that of age-matched healthy donors and correlated strongly with circulating CD8+ T-cell counts. Public clonotypes were rare and either shrank or stayed stable during treatment, and the rise in clonality at ibrutinib response reflected expansion of private clonotypes.

A word on this clone: The antigen it binds to is not known. Base qualities are missing; no much larger clone stands one base away.

The germline V gene (reference sequence) provides CDR1 MNHEY and CDR2 SMNVEV. From the cysteine up to the phenylalanine, the CDR3 has a length of 14 residues. The read is trimmed to its CDR3 DNA, 42 bases read in frame from base 1. The V and J ends are trimmed by 6 bases and 8 bases, leaving 17 bases between them. The goal of deep resolution MiSeq sequencing was a depth between 1 in 1 million and 1 in 200,000 T cells, and coverage averaged 10x per clonotype. The immunoSEQ hsTCRB Kit was used to generate the TCR beta libraries. In the authors' own workflow: Data were analyzed with ImmunoSEQ Data Assistant and ImmunoSEQ Analyzer, with V, D and J genes assigned per IMGT definitions. Clonality, with values ranging from 0 to 1, was calculated as one minus the normalized Shannon entropy of productive rearrangement frequencies. Only overrepresented clonotypes making up at least 0.05% of the repertoire of each patient were included in the public clonotype analysis. Roughly 12 age-matched healthy donor repertoires from immuneACCESS were used as controls for clonality. TCRdb carries this immuneACCESS record with in-frame sequences only. Its versions omit some clonotypes, under half of them owing to an unresolved V gene in the studies checked, with the rest unexplained. From that table come the V and J calls and clone size; the DNA was used to work out D and trimming. The sample table lists just over 200,000 clones, about three quarters of them with a count of one. Around 5.9% of the sample rests with the top ten.

Reading the label with the study, this specimen's time point is: approximately eleven months on ibrutinib. For TCR beta library preparation, about 2 micrograms of genomic DNA were isolated from cryopreserved PBMCs. Longitudinal blood samples from CLL patients receiving ibrutinib monotherapy were subjected to high-throughput TCR beta sequencing. The patients took part in an open-label, single-center phase 2 trial of ibrutinib monotherapy. This clonotype was obtained from a human donor with chronic lymphocytic leukemia. This sample comprised PBMCs, obtained after 12 months of ibrutinib treatment. The sequence joins TRBV27 to TRBJ2-1; TRBD2 is possibly the D segment (6 matching bases). The DNA is as follows: TGTGCCAGCAGGTTGGGCGGGGTCAGTGATGAGCAGTTCTTC. Translated, it gives CASRLGGVSDEQFF.